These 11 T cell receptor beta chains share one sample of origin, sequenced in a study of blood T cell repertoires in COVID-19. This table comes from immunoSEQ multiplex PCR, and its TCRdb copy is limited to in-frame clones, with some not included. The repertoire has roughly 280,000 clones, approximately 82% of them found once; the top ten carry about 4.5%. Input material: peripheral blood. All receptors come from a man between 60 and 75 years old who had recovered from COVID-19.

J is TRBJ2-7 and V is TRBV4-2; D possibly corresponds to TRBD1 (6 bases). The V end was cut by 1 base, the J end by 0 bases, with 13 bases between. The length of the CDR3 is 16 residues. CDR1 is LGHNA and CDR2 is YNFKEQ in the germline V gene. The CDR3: CASSQAGTGISYEQYF. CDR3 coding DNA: TGTGCCAGCAGCCAAGCCGGCACAGGGATCTCCTACGAGCAGTACTTC.

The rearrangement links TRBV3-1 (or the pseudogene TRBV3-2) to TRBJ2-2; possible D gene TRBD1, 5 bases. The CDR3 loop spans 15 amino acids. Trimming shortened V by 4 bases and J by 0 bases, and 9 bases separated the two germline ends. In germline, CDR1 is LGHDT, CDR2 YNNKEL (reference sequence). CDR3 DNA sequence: TGTGCCAGCAGCCCCGGACACTCGAACACCGGGGAGCTGTTTTTT. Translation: CASSPGHSNTGELFF.

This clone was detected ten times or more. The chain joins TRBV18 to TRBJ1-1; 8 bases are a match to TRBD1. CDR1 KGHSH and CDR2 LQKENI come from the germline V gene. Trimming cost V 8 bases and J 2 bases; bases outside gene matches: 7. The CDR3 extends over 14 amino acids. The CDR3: CASLRDRKNTEAFF. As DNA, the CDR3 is TGTGCCAGCCTCCGGGACAGGAAAAACACTGAAGCTTTCTTT.

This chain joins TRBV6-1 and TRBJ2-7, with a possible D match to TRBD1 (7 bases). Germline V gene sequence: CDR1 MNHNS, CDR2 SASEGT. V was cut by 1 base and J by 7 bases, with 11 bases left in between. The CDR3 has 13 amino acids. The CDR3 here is CASSEVTGREQYF. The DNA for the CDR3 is TGTGCCAGCAGTGAAGTGACAGGGAGGGAGCAGTACTTC.

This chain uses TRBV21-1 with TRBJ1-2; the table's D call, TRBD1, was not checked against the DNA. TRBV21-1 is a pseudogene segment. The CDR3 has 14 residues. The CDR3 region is CASSKRGTNPGYTF. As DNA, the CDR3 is TGTGCCAGCAGCAAAAGGGGCACAAATCCTGGCTACACCTTC.

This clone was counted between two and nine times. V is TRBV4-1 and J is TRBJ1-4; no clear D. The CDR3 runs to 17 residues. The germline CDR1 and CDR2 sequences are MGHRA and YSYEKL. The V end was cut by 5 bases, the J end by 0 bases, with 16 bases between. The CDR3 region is CASSASGSPATNEKLFF. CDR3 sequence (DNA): TGCGCCAGCAGCGCATCGGGGAGTCCTGCAACTAATGAAAAACTGTTTTTT.

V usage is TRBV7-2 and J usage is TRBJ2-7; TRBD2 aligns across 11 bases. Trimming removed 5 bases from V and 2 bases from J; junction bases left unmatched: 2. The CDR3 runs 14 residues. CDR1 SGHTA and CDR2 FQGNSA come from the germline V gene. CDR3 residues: CASSLSGGAYEQYF. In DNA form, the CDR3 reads TGTGCCAGCAGCCTTAGCGGGGGGGCCTACGAGCAGTACTTC.

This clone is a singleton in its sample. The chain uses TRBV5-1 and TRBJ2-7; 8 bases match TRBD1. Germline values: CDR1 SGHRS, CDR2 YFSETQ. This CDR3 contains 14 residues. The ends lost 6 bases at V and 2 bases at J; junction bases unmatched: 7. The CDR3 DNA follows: TGCGCCAGCACCGAGACAGGGGCGACCTACGAGCAGTACTTC. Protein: CASTETGATYEQYF.

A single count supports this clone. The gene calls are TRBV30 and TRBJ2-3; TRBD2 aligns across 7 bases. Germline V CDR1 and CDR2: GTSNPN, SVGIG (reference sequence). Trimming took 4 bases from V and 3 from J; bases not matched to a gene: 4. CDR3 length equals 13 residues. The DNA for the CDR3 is TGTGCCTGGAATTGGCGGGAGACAGATACGCAGTATTTT. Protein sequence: CAWNWRETDTQYF.

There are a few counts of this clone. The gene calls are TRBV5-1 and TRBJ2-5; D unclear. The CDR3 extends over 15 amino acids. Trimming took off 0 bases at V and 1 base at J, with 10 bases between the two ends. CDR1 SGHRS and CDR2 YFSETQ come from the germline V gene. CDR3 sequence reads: CASSLGAGSQETQYF. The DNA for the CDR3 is TGCGCCAGCAGCTTGGGGGCAGGCAGCCAAGAGACCCAGTACTTC.

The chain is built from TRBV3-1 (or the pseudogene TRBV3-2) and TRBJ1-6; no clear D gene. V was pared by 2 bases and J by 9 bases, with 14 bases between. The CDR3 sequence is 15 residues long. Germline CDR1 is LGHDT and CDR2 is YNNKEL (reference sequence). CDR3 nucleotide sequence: TGTGCCAGCAGCCAACCACGCGGGGTGGGTTCACCCCTCCACTTT. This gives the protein CASSQPRGVGSPLHF.